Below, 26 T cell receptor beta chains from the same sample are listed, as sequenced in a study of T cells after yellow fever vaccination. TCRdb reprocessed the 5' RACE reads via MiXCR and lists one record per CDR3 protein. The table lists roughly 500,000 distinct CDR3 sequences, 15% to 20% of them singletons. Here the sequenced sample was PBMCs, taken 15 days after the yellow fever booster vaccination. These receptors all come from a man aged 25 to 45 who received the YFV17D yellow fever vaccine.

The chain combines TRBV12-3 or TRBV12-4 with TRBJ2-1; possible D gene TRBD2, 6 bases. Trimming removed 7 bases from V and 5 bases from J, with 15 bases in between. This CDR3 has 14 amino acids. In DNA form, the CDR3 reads TGTGCCAGCACATCGAAGACTAGGAACAATGAGCAGTTCTTC. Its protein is CASTSKTRNNEQFF.

CDR3 in DNA: TGTGCCATCAGACTAGCGGAAACCGGGGAGCTGTTTTTT. It yields the protein CAIRLAETGELFF. This sequence joins TRBV10-3 and TRBJ2-2; 8 bases are a match to TRBD2. Per germline, CDR1 ENHRY and CDR2 SYGVKD. The CDR3 length is 13 residues. V dropped 6 bases and J dropped 5; count of bases not matched to a gene: 2.

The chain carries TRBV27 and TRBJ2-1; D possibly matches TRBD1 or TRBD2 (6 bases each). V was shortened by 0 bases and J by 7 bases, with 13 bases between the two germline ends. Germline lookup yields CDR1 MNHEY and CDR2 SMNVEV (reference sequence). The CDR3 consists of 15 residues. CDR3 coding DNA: TGTGCCAGCAGTTTATCGGTAGGGGGGATAAATGAGCAGTTCTTC. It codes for CASSLSVGGINEQFF.

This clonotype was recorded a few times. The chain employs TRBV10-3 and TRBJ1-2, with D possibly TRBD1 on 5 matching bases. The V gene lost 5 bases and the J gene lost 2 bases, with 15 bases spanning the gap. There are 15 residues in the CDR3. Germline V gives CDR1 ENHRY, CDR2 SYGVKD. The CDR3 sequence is CAISSTDKFNYGYTF. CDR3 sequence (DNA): TGTGCCATCAGTTCGACAGACAAATTCAACTATGGCTACACCTTC.

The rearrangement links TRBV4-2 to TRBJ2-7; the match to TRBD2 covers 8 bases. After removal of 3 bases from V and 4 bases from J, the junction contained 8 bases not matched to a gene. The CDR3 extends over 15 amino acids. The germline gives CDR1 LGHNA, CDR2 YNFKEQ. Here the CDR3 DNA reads TGTGCCAGCAGCCACGACAGCGGGAGTGGATACGAGCAGTACTTC. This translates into CASSHDSGSGYEQYF.

In nucleotides, the CDR3 is TGTGCCACCCAGGGCATGAGTCGGACTGAAGCTTTCTTT. This sequence encodes CATQGMSRTEAFF. The chain combines TRBV6-1 with TRBJ1-1; D might be TRBD1 (5 bases). The ends were cut back, 10 bases at V and 5 bases at J, with 17 bases in the middle. Germline lookup yields CDR1 MNHNS and CDR2 SASEGT. The CDR3 loop spans 13 amino acids.

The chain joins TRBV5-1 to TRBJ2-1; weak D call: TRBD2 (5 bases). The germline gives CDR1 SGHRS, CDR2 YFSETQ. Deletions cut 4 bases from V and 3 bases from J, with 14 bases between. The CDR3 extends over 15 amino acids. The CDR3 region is CASSLPGSLYNEQFF. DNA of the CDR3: TGCGCCAGCAGCCTCCCGGGGTCTCTCTACAATGAGCAGTTCTTC.

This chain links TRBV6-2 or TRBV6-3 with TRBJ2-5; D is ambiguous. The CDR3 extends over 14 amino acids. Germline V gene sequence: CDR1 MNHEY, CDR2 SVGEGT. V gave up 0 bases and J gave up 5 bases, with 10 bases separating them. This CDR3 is CASSYSGVRETQYF. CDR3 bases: TGTGCCAGCAGTTACTCAGGAGTCCGGGAGACCCAGTACTTC.

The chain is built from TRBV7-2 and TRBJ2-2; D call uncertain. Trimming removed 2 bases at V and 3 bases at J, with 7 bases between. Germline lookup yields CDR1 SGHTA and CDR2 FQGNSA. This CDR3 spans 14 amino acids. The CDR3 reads CASSLNPYTGELFF. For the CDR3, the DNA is TGTGCCAGCAGCTTAAATCCGTACACCGGGGAGCTGTTTTTT.

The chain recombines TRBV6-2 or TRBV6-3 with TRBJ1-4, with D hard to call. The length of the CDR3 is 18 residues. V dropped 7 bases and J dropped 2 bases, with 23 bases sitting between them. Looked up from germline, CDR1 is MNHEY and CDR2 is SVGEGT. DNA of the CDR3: TGTGCCAGCACTCCTCAACGGTCTGGGTTTTTGACTAATGAAAAACTGTTTTTT. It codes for CASTPQRSGFLTNEKLFF.

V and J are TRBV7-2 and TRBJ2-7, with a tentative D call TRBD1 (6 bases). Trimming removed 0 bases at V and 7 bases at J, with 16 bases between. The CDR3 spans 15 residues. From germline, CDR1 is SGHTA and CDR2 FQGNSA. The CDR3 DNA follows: TGTGCCAGCAGCTTAGCCCCAGGGGCAGGTCATGAGCAGTACTTC. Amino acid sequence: CASSLAPGAGHEQYF. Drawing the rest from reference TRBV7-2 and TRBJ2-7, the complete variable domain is GAGVSQSPSNKVTEKGKDVELRCDPISGHTALYWYRQSLGQGLEFLIYFQGNSAPDKSGLPSDRFSAERTGGSVSTLTIQRTQQEDSAVYLCASSLAPGAGHEQYFGPGTRLTVT.

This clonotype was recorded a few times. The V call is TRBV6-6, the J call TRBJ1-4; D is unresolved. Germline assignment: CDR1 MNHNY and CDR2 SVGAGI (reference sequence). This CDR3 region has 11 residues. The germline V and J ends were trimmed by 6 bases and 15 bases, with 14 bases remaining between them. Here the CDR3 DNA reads TGTGCCAGCAGCCTTCCGGGCCCCGTGTTTTTT. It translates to CASSLPGPVFF.

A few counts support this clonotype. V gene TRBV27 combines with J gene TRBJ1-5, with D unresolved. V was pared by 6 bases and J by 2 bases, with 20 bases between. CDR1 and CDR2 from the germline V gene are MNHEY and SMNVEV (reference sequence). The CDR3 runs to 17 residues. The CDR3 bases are TGTGCCAGCAGCCGATGGCAGGCGACCGGGGGCAATCAGCCCCAGCATTTT. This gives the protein CASSRWQATGGNQPQHF.

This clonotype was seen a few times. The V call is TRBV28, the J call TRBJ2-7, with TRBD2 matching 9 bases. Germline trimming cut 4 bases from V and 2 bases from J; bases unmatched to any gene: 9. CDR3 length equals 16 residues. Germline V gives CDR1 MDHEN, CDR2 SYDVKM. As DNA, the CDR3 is TGTGCCAGCAGTTCCCAGAGGCTAGCGGGGACCTACGAGCAGTACTTC. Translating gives CASSSQRLAGTYEQYF.

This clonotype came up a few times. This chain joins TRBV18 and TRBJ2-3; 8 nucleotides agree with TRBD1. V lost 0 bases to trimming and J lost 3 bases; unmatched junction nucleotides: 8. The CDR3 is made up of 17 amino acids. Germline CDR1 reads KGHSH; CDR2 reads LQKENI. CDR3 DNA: TGTGCCAGCTCACCACCGGGCAGGGGGCGCTATACAGATACGCAGTATTTT. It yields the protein CASSPPGRGRYTDTQYF.

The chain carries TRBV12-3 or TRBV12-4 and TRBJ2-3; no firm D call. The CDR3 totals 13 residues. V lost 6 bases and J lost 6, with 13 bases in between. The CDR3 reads CASSLTQEDTQYF. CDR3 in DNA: TGTGCCAGCAGCTTGACGCAGGAGGATACGCAGTATTTT.

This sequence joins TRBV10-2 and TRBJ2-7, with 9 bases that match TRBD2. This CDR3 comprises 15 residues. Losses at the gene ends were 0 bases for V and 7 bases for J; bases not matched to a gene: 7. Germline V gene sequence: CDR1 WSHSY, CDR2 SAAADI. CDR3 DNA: TGCGCCAGCAGTGAGTCGGGTGGCGGGAGGGATGAGCAGTACTTC. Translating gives CASSESGGGRDEQYF.

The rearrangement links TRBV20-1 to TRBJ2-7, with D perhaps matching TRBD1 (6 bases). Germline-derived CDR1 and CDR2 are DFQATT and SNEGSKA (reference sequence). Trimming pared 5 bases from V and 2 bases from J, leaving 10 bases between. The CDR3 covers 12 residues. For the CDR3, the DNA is TGCAGTGCTTCTGGACAGACCTACGAGCAGTACTTC. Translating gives CSASGQTYEQYF.

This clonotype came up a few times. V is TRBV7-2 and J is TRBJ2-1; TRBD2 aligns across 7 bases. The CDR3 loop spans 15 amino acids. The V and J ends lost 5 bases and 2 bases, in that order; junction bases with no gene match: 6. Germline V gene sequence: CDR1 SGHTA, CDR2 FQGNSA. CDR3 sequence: CASSETSRPYNEQFF. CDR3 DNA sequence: TGTGCCAGCAGCGAGACTAGCAGGCCCTACAATGAGCAGTTCTTC.

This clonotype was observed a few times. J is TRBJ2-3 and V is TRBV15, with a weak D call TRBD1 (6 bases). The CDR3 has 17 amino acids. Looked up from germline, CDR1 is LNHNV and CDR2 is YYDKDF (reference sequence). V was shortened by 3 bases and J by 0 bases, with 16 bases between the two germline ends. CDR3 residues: CATSSPGRGSSTDTQYF. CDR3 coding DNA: TGTGCCACCAGCAGCCCCGGAAGGGGGTCGAGCACAGATACGCAGTATTTT.

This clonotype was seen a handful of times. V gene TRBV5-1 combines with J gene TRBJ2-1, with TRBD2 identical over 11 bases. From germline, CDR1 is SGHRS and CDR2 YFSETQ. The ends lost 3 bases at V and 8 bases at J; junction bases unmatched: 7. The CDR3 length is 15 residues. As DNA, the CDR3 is TGCGCCAGCAGCTCATTAGCGGGAGGGGTCGATGAGCAGTTCTTC. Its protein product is CASSSLAGGVDEQFF.

The CDR3 DNA follows: TGCGCCAGCAGCCCTAACGGTGCGGGTTCCTACAATGAGCAGTTCTTC. As protein: CASSPNGAGSYNEQFF. The rearrangement joins TRBV4-3 to TRBJ2-1, with D tentatively TRBD2 (5 bases). CDR3 length: 16 amino acids. Germline V lookup: CDR1 LGHNA, CDR2 YSLEER. Trimming pared 4 bases from V and 1 base from J, leaving 14 bases between.

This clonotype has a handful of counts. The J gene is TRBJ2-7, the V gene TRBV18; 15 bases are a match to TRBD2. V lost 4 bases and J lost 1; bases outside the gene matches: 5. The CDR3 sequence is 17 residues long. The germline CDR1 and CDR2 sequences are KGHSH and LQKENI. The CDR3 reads CASSLGGTSGRSYEQYF. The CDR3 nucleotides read TGTGCCAGCTCACTCGGTGGGACTAGCGGGAGGTCCTACGAGCAGTACTTC. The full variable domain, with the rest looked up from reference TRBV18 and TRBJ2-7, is NAGVMQNPRHLVRRRGQEARLRCSPMKGHSHVYWYRQLPEEGLKFMVYLQKENIIDESGMPKERFSAEFPKEGPSILRIQQVVRGDSAAYFCASSLGGTSGRSYEQYFGPGTRLTVT.

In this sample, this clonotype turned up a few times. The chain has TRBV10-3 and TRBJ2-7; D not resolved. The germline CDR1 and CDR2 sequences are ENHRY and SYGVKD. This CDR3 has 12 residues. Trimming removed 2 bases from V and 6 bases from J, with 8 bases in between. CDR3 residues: CAISEPDLEQYF. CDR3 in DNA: TGTGCCATCAGTGAGCCAGATCTCGAGCAGTACTTC.

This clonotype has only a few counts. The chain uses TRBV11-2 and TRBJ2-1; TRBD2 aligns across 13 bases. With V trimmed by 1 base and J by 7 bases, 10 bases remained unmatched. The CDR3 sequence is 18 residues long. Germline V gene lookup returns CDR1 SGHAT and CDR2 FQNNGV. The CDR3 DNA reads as TGTGCCAGCAGCTTAGGAAGCCTCGGGACTAGCGGGGAGAATGAGCAGTTCTTC. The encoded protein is CASSLGSLGTSGENEQFF.

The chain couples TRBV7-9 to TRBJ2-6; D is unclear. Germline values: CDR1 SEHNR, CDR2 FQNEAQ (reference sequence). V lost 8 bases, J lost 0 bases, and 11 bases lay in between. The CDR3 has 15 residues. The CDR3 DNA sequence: TGTGCCAGCTTTACATACTCCTCTGGGGCCAACGTCCTGACTTTC. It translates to CASFTYSSGANVLTF.